Below, one T cell receptor (beta chain) is given with its context. The antigen is undetermined. The data originate from a study of OX40 agonist ivuxolimab in advanced cancers. Study summary: The dose-escalation cohort was approximately 85% male, with a mean age of about 58 years, ranging roughly 20 to 90.

The CDR3 is made up of 14 amino acids. Per the germline V gene, CDR1 is MGHRA and CDR2 is YSYEKL. The V end was cut by 2 bases, the J end by 3 bases, with 9 bases between. TCRdb's table, derived via immunoSEQ multiplex PCR, lists solely in-frame clones and lacks some. The table records 120,000 or so clones, 85% to 95% of them present only once. General study findings and limits: Low clonal expansion, among the lowest seen, marked partial responders at 0.1-3.0 mg/kg. On average, CD8+ T cells had more expanded clones than CD4+.

The TCR sequence derives from an adult with an advanced solid tumor such as melanoma, head and neck, liver or kidney cancer. The sequenced sample was CD4+ or CD8+ T cells sorted from blood, obtained in a trial of the OX40 agonist ivuxolimab. J is TRBJ2-3 and V is TRBV4-1; D might be TRBD2 (6 bases). CDR3 loop: CASSQPGGTDTQYF. The CDR3 DNA sequence: TGCGCCAGCAGCCAACCCGGGGGAACAGATACGCAGTATTTT.